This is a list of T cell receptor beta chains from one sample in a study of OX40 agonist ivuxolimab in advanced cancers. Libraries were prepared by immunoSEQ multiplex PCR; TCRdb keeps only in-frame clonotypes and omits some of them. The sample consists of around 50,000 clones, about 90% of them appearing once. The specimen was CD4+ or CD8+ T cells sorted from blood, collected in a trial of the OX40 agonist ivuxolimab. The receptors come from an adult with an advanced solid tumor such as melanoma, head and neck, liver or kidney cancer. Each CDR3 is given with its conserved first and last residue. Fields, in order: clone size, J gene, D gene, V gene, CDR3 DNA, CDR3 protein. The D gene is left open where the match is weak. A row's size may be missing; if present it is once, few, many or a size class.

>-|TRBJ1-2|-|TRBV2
TGTGCCGTCCTGACGGCAGGCGGGAATGGCTACACCTTC
CAVLTAGGNGYTF
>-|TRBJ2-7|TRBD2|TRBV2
TGTGCCAGCAGTGAAGCGCTTCCCGGACTAGCTCACTACGAGCAGTACTTC
CASSEALPGLAHYEQYF
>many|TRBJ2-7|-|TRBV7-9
TGTGCCAGCAGCCCTTCCTCCTACGAGCAGTACTTC
CASSPSSYEQYF
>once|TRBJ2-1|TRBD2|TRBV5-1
TGCGCCAGCAGCCTCCCGGGGAGGGAAGATGAGCAGTTCTTC
CASSLPGREDEQFF
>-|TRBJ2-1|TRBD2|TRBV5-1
TGCGCCAGCAGCCTTGGACTAGCGGGGTACAATGAGCAGTTCTTC
CASSLGLAGYNEQFF
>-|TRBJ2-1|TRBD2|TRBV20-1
TGCAGTGCTATGGGAGGGCATGAGCAGTTCTTC
CSAMGGHEQFF
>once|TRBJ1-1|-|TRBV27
TGTGCCAGCAGTTTAGTAGGGGACACTGAAGCTTTCTTT
CASSLVGDTEAFF
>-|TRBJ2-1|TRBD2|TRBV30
TGTGCCTGGAGTGGGTCTAGCGGGGGGGCATTTTATAGCTCCTACAATGAGCAGTTCTTC
CAWSGSSGGAFYSSYNEQFF
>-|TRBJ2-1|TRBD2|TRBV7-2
TGTGCCAGCAGCTTAGGTTGGAGCGGGGGGAATGAGCAGTTCTTC
CASSLGWSGGNEQFF
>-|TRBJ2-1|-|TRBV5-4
TGTGCCAGCAGCTTGGAAAGGGAGCAGTTCTTC
CASSLEREQFF
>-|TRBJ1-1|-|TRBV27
TGTGCCAGCAGTCCCACGCCGATGAACACTGAAGCTTTCTTT
CASSPTPMNTEAFF
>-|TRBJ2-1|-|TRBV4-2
TGTGCCAGCAGCGTCGGCGGAGGTCCCTACAATGAGCAGTTCTTC
CASSVGGGPYNEQFF
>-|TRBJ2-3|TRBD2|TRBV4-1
TGCGCCAGCAGCCAGGTTAGCGGGGCCGCAGATACGCAGTATTTT
CASSQVSGAADTQYF
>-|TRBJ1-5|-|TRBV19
TGTGCCAGTAACTTTGGCCTTGGCAATTATCAGCCCCAGCATTTT
CASNFGLGNYQPQHF
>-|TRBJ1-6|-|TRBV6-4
TGTGCCAGCAGTGATAAGGCAGGGACACCCCTCCACTTT
CASSDKAGTPLHF
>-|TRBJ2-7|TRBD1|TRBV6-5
TGTGCCAGCAGTTTAGGACAGGGATCTTACGAGCAGTACTTC
CASSLGQGSYEQYF
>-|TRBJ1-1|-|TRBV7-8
TGTGCCAGCAGCCAATGGTCAGGGAACACTGAAGCTTTCTTT
CASSQWSGNTEAFF
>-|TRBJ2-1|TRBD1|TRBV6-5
TGTGCCAGCAGTTACTCGACAGGGAACGAGGAGCAGTTCTTC
CASSYSTGNEEQFF
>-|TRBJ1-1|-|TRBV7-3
TGTGCCAGCAGCCTAAGTGTGGGCTGGAACACTGAAGCTTTCTTT
CASSLSVGWNTEAFF
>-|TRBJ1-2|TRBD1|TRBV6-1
TGTGCCAGCACTCCGACAGGGGGCTGGGGCTACACCTTC
CASTPTGGWGYTF
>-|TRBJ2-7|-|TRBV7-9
TGTGCCAGCAGCTCCGGGAGACAAGCCTACGAGCAGTACTTC
CASSSGRQAYEQYF
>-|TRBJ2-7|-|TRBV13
TGTGCCAGCAAGCTTATGTGGGGTAAAGGGGAGCAGTACTTC
CASKLMWGKGEQYF
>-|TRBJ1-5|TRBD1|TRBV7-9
TGTGCCAGCAGCCCAGGGGACAGAAGCAATCAGCCCCAGCATTTT
CASSPGDRSNQPQHF
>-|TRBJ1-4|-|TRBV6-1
TGTGCCAGCAGTGTTAAAAGGGGTTCGGCTAATGAAAAACTGTTTTTT
CASSVKRGSANEKLFF
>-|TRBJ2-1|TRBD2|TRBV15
TGTGCCACCAGCAGAGATCTAGCGGACAATGAGCAGTTCTTC
CATSRDLADNEQFF
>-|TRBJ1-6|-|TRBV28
TGTGCCAGCAGCTCGGGCACACCCCTCCACTTT
CASSSGTPLHF
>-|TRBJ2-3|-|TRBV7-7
TGTGCTAGCAGCTTGCGTGGTGTGAGCACAGATACGCAGTATTTT
CASSLRGVSTDTQYF
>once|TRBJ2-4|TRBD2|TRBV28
TGTGCCAGCAGTAGAACCGGGACTAGCGTTTACGACATTCAGTACTTC
CASSRTGTSVYDIQYF
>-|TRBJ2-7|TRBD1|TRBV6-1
TGTGCCAGCAGTGAATATGGGCCAGGGGGTGGAGAGCAGTACTTC
CASSEYGPGGGEQYF
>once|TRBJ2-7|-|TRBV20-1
TGCAGTGCTAGGCTGGGATACGAGCAGTACTTC
CSARLGYEQYF
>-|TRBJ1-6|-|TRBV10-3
TGTGCCATCAGTGAGTCGGAGGTAGCTCTAGATTCACCCCTCCACTTT
CAISESEVALDSPLHF
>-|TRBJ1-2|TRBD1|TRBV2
TGTGCCAGCAGCCCCGGGACAGGGGGCGGCTACACCTTC
CASSPGTGGGYTF
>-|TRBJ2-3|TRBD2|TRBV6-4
TGTGCCAGCAGTACGTCCAGCGGGGGGGCGTTAGATACGCAGTATTTT
CASSTSSGGALDTQYF
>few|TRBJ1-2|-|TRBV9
TGTGCCAGCAGCGTAGGTCAGGCTAACTATGGCTACACCTTC
CASSVGQANYGYTF
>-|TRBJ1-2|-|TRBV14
TGTGCCAGCAGCCCAGAGGGGTTGGATGGCTACACCTTC
CASSPEGLDGYTF
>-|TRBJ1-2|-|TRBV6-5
TGTGCCAGCAGTTACTCGAGGGGCGAGTTC
CASSYSRGEF
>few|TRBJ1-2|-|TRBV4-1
TGCGCCAGCAGCCAAGATGGTCAGGGTTCCTATGGCTACACCTTC
CASSQDGQGSYGYTF
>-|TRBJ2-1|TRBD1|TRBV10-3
TGTGCCATCAGCCTGACAGGGAAATCCTACAATGAGCAGTTCTTC
CAISLTGKSYNEQFF
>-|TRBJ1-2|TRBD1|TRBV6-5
TGTGCCAGCACCAATGGACAGGGGGTGTTATATGGCTACACCTTC
CASTNGQGVLYGYTF
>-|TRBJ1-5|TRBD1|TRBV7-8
TGTGCCAGCAGCTTATACCTTGGATCCGGGACAGGAGAAAATCAGCCCCAGCATTTT
CASSLYLGSGTGENQPQHF
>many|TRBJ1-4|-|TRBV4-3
TGCGCCAGCAGCCAAGAGGGGGGCGCGGTGGATGAAAAACTGTTTTTT
CASSQEGGAVDEKLFF
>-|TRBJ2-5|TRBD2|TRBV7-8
TGTGCCAGCAGCTCTAGCGAAGCGGGGTCGTGGGAGACCCAGTACTTC
CASSSSEAGSWETQYF
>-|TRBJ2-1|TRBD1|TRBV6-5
TGTGCCAGCAGTAGAACAGGGGGCTGGGGCAATGAGCAGTTCTTC
CASSRTGGWGNEQFF
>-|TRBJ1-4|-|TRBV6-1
TGTGCCAGCAGTGAAGGCTGGGTCGCAACTAATGAAAAACTGTTTTTT
CASSEGWVATNEKLFF
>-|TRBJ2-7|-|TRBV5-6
TGTGCCAGCAGCTTGGGGTTTGGAGGGGCGGCCTACGAGCAGTACTTC
CASSLGFGGAAYEQYF
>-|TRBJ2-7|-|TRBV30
TGTGCCTGCCCCAAGGTGGACAGAATCTCCTACGAGCAGTACTTC
CACPKVDRISYEQYF
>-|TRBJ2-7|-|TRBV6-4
TGTGCCAGCAGTATACGGAGATACGAGCAGTACTTC
CASSIRRYEQYF
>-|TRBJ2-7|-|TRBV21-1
TGTGCCAGCAGCAAAGTAGCGGGACTGATGAGCTCCTACGAGCAGTACTTC
CASSKVAGLMSSYEQYF
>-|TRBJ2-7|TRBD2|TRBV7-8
TGTGCCAGCAGCCTCGAAGGGAGGGCCTCCTACGAGCAGTACTTC
CASSLEGRASYEQYF
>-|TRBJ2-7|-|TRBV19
TGTGCCAGTAGGAGACAGAGTAACTACGAGCAGTACTTC
CASRRQSNYEQYF
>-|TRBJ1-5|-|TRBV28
TGTGCCAGCAAGGAAGCGAGTAGCAATCAGCCCCAGCATTTT
CASKEASSNQPQHF
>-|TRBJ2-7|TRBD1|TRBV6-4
TGTGCCAGCGGTTCCTCCCGGAGGACAGGGTGTGAGCAGTACTTC
CASGSSRRTGCEQYF
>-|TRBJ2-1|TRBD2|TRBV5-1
TGCGCCAGCAGCCCGGGACTAGCGGGGGGGAACTACAATGAGCAGTTCTTC
CASSPGLAGGNYNEQFF
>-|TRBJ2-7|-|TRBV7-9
TGTGCCAGCAGCGCCCTTTACGAGCAGTACTTC
CASSALYEQYF
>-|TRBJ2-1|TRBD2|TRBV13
TGTGCCAGCAGCTTAGCTAGCGGGGGGCACAATGAGCAGTTCTTC
CASSLASGGHNEQFF